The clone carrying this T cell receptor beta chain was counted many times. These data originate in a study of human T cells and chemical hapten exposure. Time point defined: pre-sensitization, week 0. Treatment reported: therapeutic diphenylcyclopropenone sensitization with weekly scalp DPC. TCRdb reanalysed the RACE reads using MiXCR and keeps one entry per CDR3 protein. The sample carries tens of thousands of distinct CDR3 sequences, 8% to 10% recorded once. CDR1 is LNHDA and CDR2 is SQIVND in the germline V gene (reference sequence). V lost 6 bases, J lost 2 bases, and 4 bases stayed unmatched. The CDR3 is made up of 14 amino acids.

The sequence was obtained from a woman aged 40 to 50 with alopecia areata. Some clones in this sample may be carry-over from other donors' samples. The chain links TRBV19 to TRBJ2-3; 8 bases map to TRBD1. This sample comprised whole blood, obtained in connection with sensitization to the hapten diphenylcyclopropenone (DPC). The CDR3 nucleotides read TGTGCCAGTAGAAGGACAGGGACCACAGATACGCAGTATTTT. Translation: CASRRTGTTDTQYF.